This is a list of T cell receptor beta chains from one sample in a study of early T cells in non-severe SARS-CoV-2 infection. TCRdb redid the calling of the 5' RACE reads with MiXCR, one entry per CDR3 protein. Among tens of thousands of distinct CDR3 sequences listed, about 6% were seen once. The sample taken for sequencing was whole blood. Receptors were obtained from an adult who was a healthcare worker with PCR-confirmed SARS-CoV-2 infection or an uninfected control (not recorded which). The CDR3 runs from the conserved cysteine through the conserved F or W. The D gene is left open where the match is weak. Clone size is stated in some rows and not others, as once, few, many or a class when expanded.

d_gene,abundance,len,v_gene,j_gene,CDR3aa,CDR3nt
NA,many,12,TRBV29-1,TRBJ2-7,CSVVGIPYEQYF,TGCAGCGTTGTCGGTATCCCCTACGAGCAGTACTTC
TRBD2,many,15,TRBV20-1,TRBJ2-3,CSAPVLAGWGDTQYF,TGCAGTGCTCCTGTGCTAGCGGGATGGGGAGATACGCAGTATTTT
NA,many,17,TRBV2,TRBJ2-4,CASSEYGSGLAKNIQYF,TGTGCCAGCAGTGAATACGGCTCTGGCCTAGCCAAAAACATTCAGTACTTC
NA,NA,15,TRBV5-4,TRBJ2-1,CASSFVQGSYNEQFF,TGTGCCAGCAGCTTCGTACAGGGCTCCTACAATGAGCAGTTCTTC
NA,medium-sized,15,TRBV7-6,TRBJ2-1,CASSLGGGAQNEQFF,TGTGCCAGCAGCTTAGGCGGAGGGGCCCAAAATGAGCAGTTCTTC
NA,few,15,TRBV2,TRBJ1-2,CASSDRQPGVDGYTF,TGTGCCAGCAGTGACAGACAGCCCGGGGTGGATGGCTACACCTTC
NA,many,11,TRBV18,TRBJ1-1,CASHAGEGAFF,TGTGCCAGCCATGCAGGGGAAGGGGCTTTCTTT
NA,many,12,TRBV20-1,TRBJ2-7,CSASFSSYEQYF,TGCAGTGCTAGCTTTAGCTCCTACGAGCAGTACTTC
NA,many,18,TRBV7-8,TRBJ1-2,CASSLMSIRGRANYGYTF,TGTGCCAGCAGCTTAATGAGTATTCGAGGCAGGGCTAACTATGGCTACACCTTC
TRBD1,many,17,TRBV28,TRBJ1-4,CASSTDRGGSANEKLFF,TGTGCCAGCAGCACCGACAGGGGAGGCTCGGCTAATGAAAAACTGTTTTTT
NA,many,15,TRBV12-3/TRBV12-4,TRBJ1-6,CASRLSSSYNSPLHF,TGTGCCAGCAGGTTAAGCAGCTCCTATAATTCACCCCTCCACTTT
NA,many,15,TRBV19,TRBJ1-6,CASSDAGTYNSPLHF,TGTGCCAGTAGTGACGCCGGGACGTACAATTCACCCCTCCACTTT
TRBD2,many,14,TRBV20-1,TRBJ2-1,CSARGTSGSPEQFF,TGCAGTGCTAGGGGGACTAGCGGGAGCCCTGAGCAGTTCTTC
NA,many,15,TRBV7-2,TRBJ1-3,CASSLTRDNIHTIYF,TGTGCCAGCAGCCTTACCCGGGACAATATTCACACCATATATTTT
NA,few,12,TRBV28,TRBJ1-1,CASRGGSTEAFF,TGTGCCAGCCGGGGGGGTAGCACTGAAGCTTTCTTT
NA,many,14,TRBV12-3/TRBV12-4,TRBJ1-2,CASSPNTGSRGYTF,TGTGCCAGCAGCCCCAATACAGGGAGTCGCGGCTACACCTTC
NA,many,10,TRBV7-3,TRBJ2-1,CASSFHEQFF,TGTGCCAGCAGCTTCCATGAGCAGTTCTTC
NA,many,13,TRBV2,TRBJ1-6,CASRDSRNSPLHF,TGTGCCAGCCGGGACTCTCGGAATTCACCCCTCCACTTT
TRBD1,NA,15,TRBV4-1,TRBJ1-1,CASSQGGTVNTEAFF,TGCGCCAGCAGCCAAGGAGGGACAGTGAACACTGAAGCTTTCTTT
TRBD2,many,14,TRBV6-5,TRBJ2-1,CASKTSAQNSEQFF,TGTGCCAGCAAAACTAGCGCGCAGAACAGTGAGCAGTTCTTC
NA,NA,13,TRBV29-1,TRBJ2-1,CSVDIHPGTEQFF,TGCAGCGTTGATATCCATCCGGGTACTGAGCAGTTCTTC
TRBD2,many,15,TRBV7-9,TRBJ2-7,CASSQSGRGNSEQYF,TGTGCCAGCAGCCAAAGCGGGAGGGGTAACTCCGAGCAGTACTTC
NA,few,10,TRBV20-1,TRBJ1-1,CSASTTEAFF,TGCAGTGCTAGCACCACTGAAGCTTTCTTT